This T cell receptor beta chain was recorded in a study of OX40 agonist ivuxolimab in advanced cancers. Study context: While on treatment, patients had intravenous ivuxolimab at 0.01 to 10 mg/kg every 2 weeks. The study, taken as a whole, reports: Compared with CD4+, CD8+ T cells on average had more expanded clones.

CDR1 and CDR2 (germline): MDHEN, SYDVKM. The CDR3 covers 15 residues. Trimming stripped 8 bases from V and 4 bases from J, with 18 bases between. The protocol was immunoSEQ multiplex PCR, while the TCRdb copy is restricted to in-frame clones and leaves out a portion. This table holds fewer than 65,000 clones, approximately 86% found once. On this clone: The antigen is undetermined.

The receptor was isolated from an adult with an advanced solid tumor such as melanoma, head and neck, liver or kidney cancer. This chain joins TRBV28 and TRBJ2-1; D remains unclear. The source material was CD4+ or CD8+ T cells sorted from blood, sampled in a trial of the OX40 agonist ivuxolimab. Here the CDR3 reads CASCLLRSSYNEQFF. The CDR3 nucleotides are TGTGCCAGCTGCTTATTGAGGTCTTCATACAATGAGCAGTTCTTC.